A selection of T cell receptor beta chains follows, all from one sample in a study of blood T cell repertoires in COVID-19. Repertoires were generated with immunoSEQ multiplex PCR, while TCRdb's copy carries only in-frame clones and drops some. The data show 350,000 to 400,000 clones, approximately 92% seen once. The sample was PBMCs or T cells enriched from blood (not recorded which). The receptors here all came from a man between 18 and 35 years old who had recovered from COVID-19. Each CDR3 is given without its conserved first and last residue.

V	CDR3
TRBV24-1	ATSDTGWPQH
TRBV9	ASSVGRTDYEQY
TRBV2	ASSQGFNYGYT
TRBV19	ASSIGHQQNYEQY
TRBV4-2	ASSQDSGTNYGYT
TRBV6-5	ASSPTSGRYNEQF
TRBV27	ASSSGVSNQPQH
TRBV6-1	ASSEWTGNTDTQY
TRBV2	ASVGLQGPYGYT
TRBV7-3	ASRLTGGNSPLH
TRBV19	ASSISWGQLSNQPQH
TRBV7-6	ASSLSSGQGLRAYEQY
TRBV28	ASFAGGSLKGNEQF
TRBV15	ATSNGGLAGARSEKLF
TRBV30	AWSQNRGTGGYT
TRBV5-4	ASSLSRGGASGEQY
TRBV6-1	ASSEARMGTVISGANVLT